Shown below are 18 T cell receptor beta chains from a single sample sequenced in a study of blood T cells in healthy people across ages. A sample-barcoded 5' primer and a J-beta primer mix were used in a second PCR of roughly 7 to 11 cycles. Each CDR3 protein gets one entry after TCRdb re-called the 5' RACE reads with MiXCR. The table lists over 1.5 million distinct CDR3 sequences, approximately 50% of them singletons. Sequencing input: blood. These receptors came from a middle-aged woman in good health.

This chain joins TRBV7-8 and TRBJ2-5; 12 positions match TRBD2. J was trimmed by 3 bases and V by 4 bases; bases with no gene match: 9. The CDR3 is made up of 17 amino acids. Germline V gene data show CDR1 as SGHVS and CDR2 as FQNEAQ. The CDR3 DNA sequence: TGTGCCAGCAGCTCCACTCCAGGACTAGCGGGGAAAGAGACCCAGTACTTC. As protein: CASSSTPGLAGKETQYF.

This clonotype appeared a few times. The chain carries TRBV2 and TRBJ2-5, with D possibly TRBD2 on 6 matching bases. Germline CDR1 and CDR2: SNHLY and FYNNEI. V was shortened by 7 bases and J by 5 bases, with 23 bases between the two germline ends. This CDR3 spans 16 amino acids. This CDR3 is CASTTGGAGVQETQYF. In DNA form, the CDR3 reads TGTGCCAGCACGACTGGAGGGGCGGGTGTTCAGGAGACCCAGTACTTC.

V and J are TRBV5-1 and TRBJ2-1, with 8 bases identical to TRBD1. Per the germline V gene, CDR1 is SGHRS and CDR2 is YFSETQ. After removal of 8 bases from V and 6 bases from J, the junction contained 7 bases not matched to a gene. The CDR3 loop spans 13 amino acids. CDR3 nucleotides: TGCGCCAGGAGGCAAACAGGGGGCAATGAGCAGTTCTTC. It specifies CARRQTGGNEQFF.

CDR3 bases: TGTGCCAGCAGCTCCGGTTCGGGGGATGGAGATACGCAGTATTTT. Its translation is CASSSGSGDGDTQYF. This rearrangement joins TRBV7-3 to TRBJ2-3, with a tentative D call TRBD2 (6 bases). Germline lookup yields CDR1 SGHTA and CDR2 FQGTGA. This CDR3 spans 15 amino acids. Trimming took 4 bases from V and 5 from J, leaving 16 bases between them.

This chain joins TRBV19 and TRBJ2-4; tentatively, D is TRBD1 (6 bases). There are 15 residues in the CDR3. Germline CDR1 LNHDA, CDR2 SQIVND (reference sequence). The V end lost 10 bases, the J end lost 0 bases, and 16 bases lay between the germline ends. CDR3 residues: CATAIQGEAKNIQYF. The DNA of the CDR3 is TGTGCCACTGCCATACAGGGTGAAGCCAAAAACATTCAGTACTTC.

This chain connects TRBV6-5 to TRBJ2-7; D not resolved. V was cut by 5 bases and J by 7 bases, with 12 bases left in between. The CDR3 sequence is 12 residues long. Germline-derived CDR1 and CDR2 are MNHEY and SVGAGI. CDR3 protein: CASSPQASEQYF. The CDR3 DNA reads TGTGCCAGCAGTCCCCAGGCCAGTGAGCAGTACTTC.

This clonotype appeared a single time. A much larger clone differs by one base, so this may be a read error. The rearrangement links TRBV20-1 to TRBJ2-1, with D maybe TRBD2 (7 bases). The CDR3 has 13 residues. In germline, CDR1 is DFQATT, CDR2 SNEGSKA (reference sequence). The ends were cut back, 3 bases at V and 10 bases at J, with 16 bases in the middle. As DNA, the CDR3 is TGCAGTGCTAGTGTGGCGGGGGCCTACGAGCAGTTCTTC. Its translation: CSASVAGAYEQFF.

To note about this clonotype: The junction differs from germline at one of its ends, possibly a read error. The chain is built from TRBV7-7 and TRBJ2-5; 9 bases fit TRBD2. The CDR3 contains 19 residues. Germline V gene lookup returns CDR1 SSHAT and CDR2 FNYEAQ (reference sequence). This CDR3 is CASSLVMSSGDPSEETQYF. Written as DNA, the CDR3 is TGTGCTAGCAGCTTAGTGATGTCTAGCGGGGACCCCTCGGAAGAGACCCAGTACTTC.

J is TRBJ1-2 and V is TRBV20-1, with D perhaps TRBD1 (5 bases). Germline CDR1 reads DFQATT; CDR2 reads SNEGSKA (reference sequence). This CDR3 contains 13 residues. The germline V and J ends were trimmed by 5 bases and 8 bases, with 18 bases remaining between them. The CDR3 is CSALSPGREGYTF. CDR3 nucleotides: TGCAGTGCTCTTTCCCCGGGCAGGGAAGGCTACACCTTC.

The chain combines TRBV6-5 with TRBJ2-3, with 7 bases aligning to TRBD2. With 0 bases clipped from V and 2 bases from J, the junction kept 8 bases outside the gene matches. CDR3 length: 17 amino acids. Germline CDR1 MNHEY, CDR2 SVGAGI. The CDR3 DNA follows: TGTGCCAGCAGTTACTCCGAACTAGCGAGGCACACAGATACGCAGTATTTT. As protein: CASSYSELARHTDTQYF.

There are a few counts of this clonotype. The chain couples TRBV28 to TRBJ2-5; D ambiguous. Germline-derived CDR1 and CDR2 are MDHEN and SYDVKM. The CDR3 contains 13 residues. V was shortened by 5 bases and J by 3 bases, with 10 bases between the two germline ends. The CDR3 nucleotides are TGTGCCAGCAGTCGTCCGGTTAAAGAGACCCAGTACTTC. Translating it yields CASSRPVKETQYF. Full variable domain (remainder filled in from reference TRBV28 and TRBJ2-5): DVKVTQSSRYLVKRTGEKVFLECVQDMDHENMFWYRQDPGLGLRLIYFSYDVKMKEKGDIPEGYSVSREKKERFSLILESASTNQTSMYLCASSRPVKETQYFGPGTRLLVL.

This clonotype was counted a few times. The chain links TRBV7-9 to TRBJ1-6, with TRBD1 matching over 8 bases. The CDR3 sequence is 16 residues long. Germline lookup yields CDR1 SEHNR and CDR2 FQNEAQ (reference sequence). Germline trimming cut 0 bases from V and 7 bases from J; bases unmatched to any gene: 5. CDR3 region: CASSLAPTGVNSPLHF. Written as DNA, the CDR3 is TGTGCCAGCAGCTTAGCGCCGACAGGGGTCAATTCACCCCTCCACTTT.

V and J are TRBV20-1 and TRBJ2-1, with 8 bases matching TRBD2. With V trimmed by 2 bases and J by 3 bases, 9 bases remained unmatched. In germline, CDR1 is DFQATT, CDR2 SNEGSKA (reference sequence). The CDR3 loop spans 16 amino acids. CDR3 nucleotides: TGCAGTGCTAGATCGGCGACTAGCGCGATCTACAATGAGCAGTTCTTC. This encodes CSARSATSAIYNEQFF.

This clonotype was recorded a few times. The genes are TRBV6-6 and TRBJ1-1, with 7 bases identical to TRBD1. The junction had 3 bases not matched to a gene; V was cut back by 2 bases and J by 0 bases. The CDR3 consists of 15 residues. Germline values: CDR1 MNHNY, CDR2 SVGAGI (reference sequence). CDR3 in amino acids: CASSYTGVLNTEAFF. CDR3 DNA sequence: TGTGCCAGCAGTTACACAGGGGTTCTGAACACTGAAGCTTTCTTT.

In its sample, this clonotype was seen a few times. The V and J genes are TRBV27 and TRBJ2-7, with D perhaps TRBD2 (5 bases). Germline V lookup: CDR1 MNHEY, CDR2 SMNVEV (reference sequence). The length of the CDR3 is 16 residues. V lost 2 bases, J lost 4 bases, and 18 bases lay in between. This CDR3 reads CASSLERLAARYEQYF. The CDR3 DNA sequence: TGTGCCAGCAGTTTAGAGAGGCTAGCTGCCAGGTACGAGCAGTACTTC.

The chain is built from TRBV11-3 and TRBJ2-7; D is uncertain. The CDR3 loop spans 12 amino acids. V lost 2 bases to trimming and J lost 7 bases, with 9 bases between them. Per the germline V gene, CDR1 is SGHNT and CDR2 is YENEEA. This CDR3 is CASSLNVGEQYF. DNA for the CDR3: TGTGCCAGCAGCTTAAACGTAGGAGAGCAGTACTTC.

The chain joins TRBV10-3 to TRBJ1-1; D remains ambiguous. The germline gives CDR1 ENHRY, CDR2 SYGVKD. The CDR3 covers 14 residues. Trimming cost V 2 bases and J 0 bases, with 7 bases left between them. CDR3 bases: TGTGCCATCAGTGAGAGGACCTTGAACACTGAAGCTTTCTTT. Protein: CAISERTLNTEAFF.

This clonotype was observed a handful of times. J is TRBJ2-5 and V is TRBV21-1; the table's D call, TRBD2, was not checked against the DNA. TRBV21-1 corresponds to a pseudogene. The CDR3 is made up of 14 amino acids. This CDR3 is CASSKGGSGETQYF. As DNA, the CDR3 is TGTGCCAGCAGCAAAGGTGGTAGCGGAGAGACCCAGTACTTC.